One and the same sample provided the 21 T cell receptor beta chains below, sequenced in a study of T-cell memory formation after mild COVID-19. TCRdb re-analysed the 5' RACE reads in MiXCR, keeping a single row per CDR3 protein. The sample consists of 49,000 or so distinct CDR3 sequences, about 7.3% of them appearing once. Input material: PBMCs or a T cell subset sorted from them (not recorded which). Source of these receptors: a man aged 18-30 years who had mild COVID-19 (a few samples of this study predate the infection). Cell type and time point are not known.

The table lists this clonotype with a few counts. This chain joins TRBV7-2 and TRBJ1-3; no firm D call. Germline V gene sequence: CDR1 SGHTA, CDR2 FQGNSA. CDR3 length: 16 residues. V shed 5 bases and J shed 0 bases, with 14 bases lying between them. The CDR3 sequence is CASSPLGWGSGNTIYF. The CDR3 DNA follows: TGTGCCAGCAGCCCTCTGGGTTGGGGCTCTGGAAACACCATATATTTT.

V gene TRBV7-9 combines with J gene TRBJ2-3; 11 positions match TRBD2. Germline trimming cut 4 bases from V and 1 base from J; bases unmatched to any gene: 4. From germline, CDR1 is SEHNR and CDR2 FQNEAQ (reference sequence). This CDR3 comprises 16 residues. The CDR3 spells CASSSGLAGRTDTQYF. The DNA for the CDR3 is TGTGCCAGCAGCTCCGGACTAGCGGGCCGCACAGATACGCAGTATTTT.

This clonotype has a count of ten or more. This chain's CDR3 is CASSSQGTQETQYF. The CDR3, as DNA: TGCGCCAGCAGCTCACAGGGGACCCAAGAGACCCAGTACTTC. This chain connects TRBV5-1 to TRBJ2-5; 7 bases are a match to TRBD1. CDR3 length: 14 residues. Germline V gives CDR1 SGHRS, CDR2 YFSETQ. The ends lost 3 bases at V and 1 base at J; junction bases unmatched: 3.

This clonotype was seen at least ten times. The gene calls are TRBV20-1 and TRBJ2-1; either TRBD1 or TRBD2 may supply D (5 bases each). V was shortened by 1 base and J by 6 bases, with 13 bases between the two germline ends. From germline, CDR1 is DFQATT and CDR2 SNEGSKA (reference sequence). The CDR3 consists of 14 residues. The CDR3 DNA reads TGCAGTGCTAGAGTGGGGACCGTTCTCAATGAGCAGTTCTTC. As protein: CSARVGTVLNEQFF.

A few counts support this clonotype. This chain connects TRBV7-2 to TRBJ2-1, with D maybe TRBD2 (5 bases). The CDR3 sequence is 13 residues long. The V and J ends lost 6 bases and 9 bases respectively, with 15 bases between them. In germline, CDR1 is SGHTA, CDR2 FQGNSA. The CDR3 bases are TGTGCCAGCAGTCCGCTGCCTCGGGGTGAGCAGTTCTTC. Protein: CASSPLPRGEQFF.

The chain employs TRBV7-9 and TRBJ2-2, with D unclear. Trimming left V 1 base short and J 2 bases short, with 5 bases between. Germline CDR1 SEHNR, CDR2 FQNEAQ (reference sequence). The CDR3 consists of 14 residues. Here the CDR3 reads CASSLGSNTGELFF. CDR3 bases: TGTGCCAGCAGCTTAGGATCCAACACCGGGGAGCTGTTTTTT.

This clonotype has ten or more counts. V gene TRBV5-1 combines with J gene TRBJ2-1, with 9 bases fitting TRBD2. Trimming cost V 5 bases and J 4 bases; bases outside gene matches: 7. The CDR3 length is 15 residues. The V gene's germline CDR1 is SGHRS and CDR2 YFSETQ. Here the CDR3 reads CASRSAGGVYNEQFF. CDR3 nucleotide sequence: TGCGCCAGCAGGTCAGCGGGGGGCGTTTACAATGAGCAGTTCTTC.

This clonotype has a count of ten or more. The V call is TRBV4-1, the J call TRBJ2-5, with D unresolved. Per the germline V gene, CDR1 is MGHRA and CDR2 is YSYEKL. CDR3 length: 14 residues. The V and J ends lost 0 bases and 4 bases respectively, with 9 bases between them. The DNA for the CDR3 is TGCGCCAGCAGCCAAGAAGACGTGGGAGAGACCCAGTACTTC. Its translation is CASSQEDVGETQYF.

This clonotype was seen only a few times. The chain links TRBV12-3 or TRBV12-4 to TRBJ2-1; 9 positions agree with TRBD2. This CDR3 contains 16 residues. V lost 5 bases and J lost 4; bases outside the gene matches: 9. The CDR3 DNA follows: TGTGCCAGCAGTGCCGTGCGGGGGGGACTTTACAATGAGCAGTTCTTC. Its translation is CASSAVRGGLYNEQFF.

This clonotype was counted ten times or more. The CDR3 reads CASSVYGANVLTF. CDR3 bases: TGTGCCAGCAGCGTTTACGGGGCCAACGTCCTGACTTTC. The chain recombines TRBV5-5 with TRBJ2-6; no firm D call. CDR3 size: 13 residues. Germline V gene data show CDR1 as SGHKS and CDR2 as YYEKEE (reference sequence). Trimming left V 4 bases short and J 4 bases short, with 6 bases between. Looking up the rest from reference TRBV5-5 and TRBJ2-6 gives the full variable domain: DAGVTQSPTHLIKTRGQQVTLRCSPISGHKSVSWYQQVLGQGPQFIFQYYEKEERGRGNFPDRFSARQFPNYSSELNVNALLLGDSALYLCASSVYGANVLTFGAGSRLTVL.

This clonotype was recorded a few times. This chain's CDR3 is CASSPQSGGSGGTQYF. CDR3 DNA: TGTGCCAGCAGCCCCCAAAGCGGGGGGTCGGGCGGTACGCAGTATTTT. This chain connects TRBV7-2 to TRBJ2-3, with 9 bases identical to TRBD2. The V gene's germline CDR1 is SGHTA and CDR2 FQGNSA. J was trimmed by 8 bases and V by 5 bases; bases with no gene match: 14. This CDR3 region has 16 residues.

The chain has TRBV5-4 and TRBJ1-4; D is possibly TRBD1 (6 bases). Trimming removed 0 bases from V and 5 bases from J, with 8 bases in between. The CDR3 extends over 14 amino acids. Per germline, CDR1 SGHNT and CDR2 YYREEE (reference sequence). The CDR3 protein is CASSLAGANEKLFF. DNA of the CDR3: TGTGCCAGCAGCTTGGCAGGGGCCAATGAAAAACTGTTTTTT.

As concerns this clonotype: At one end the junction does not follow the germline gene, possibly because of a read error. The chain links TRBV9 to TRBJ1-4; D unresolved. The germline CDR1 and CDR2 sequences are SGDLS and YYNGEE. There are 15 residues in the CDR3. The CDR3 here is CASSVAPGPNQKLFF. CDR3 bases: TGTGCCAGCAGCGTAGCCCCAGGACCTAATCAAAAACTGTTTTTT.

The sample holds many counts of this clonotype. The chain has TRBV11-2 and TRBJ1-2, with D unresolved. Trimming removed 5 bases at V and 5 bases at J, with 21 bases between. The CDR3 spans 16 residues. CDR1 SGHAT and CDR2 FQNNGV come from the germline V gene. The chain's CDR3 is CASSPLVSGRGYGYTF. CDR3 bases: TGTGCCAGCAGCCCCTTGGTGAGCGGGCGCGGTTATGGCTACACCTTC.

The rearrangement uses TRBV5-1 and TRBJ1-4; no clear D. V shed 2 bases and J shed 2 bases, with 7 bases lying between them. There are 14 residues in the CDR3. Germline V lookup: CDR1 SGHRS, CDR2 YFSETQ. The CDR3 loop is CASSFGKTNEKLFF. CDR3 DNA: TGCGCCAGCAGCTTCGGCAAGACTAATGAAAAACTGTTTTTT.

This clonotype was detected many times. V usage is TRBV2 and J usage is TRBJ2-1, with TRBD2 matching 8 bases. Per germline, CDR1 SNHLY and CDR2 FYNNEI. The CDR3 totals 14 residues. V trimming: 8 bases; J trimming: 10 bases; junction bases outside the gene matches: 13. The CDR3 spells CASARGTRITEQFF. Here the CDR3 DNA reads TGTGCCAGCGCGCGGGGGACTAGGATAACCGAGCAGTTCTTC.

The rearrangement uses TRBV5-1 and TRBJ2-7, with no clear D. CDR1 is SGHRS, CDR2 YFSETQ, per germline. The CDR3 has 11 amino acids. Trimming pared 0 bases from V and 3 bases from J, leaving 1 base between. CDR3 loop: CASSLDYEQYF. CDR3 coding DNA: TGCGCCAGCAGCTTGGACTACGAGCAGTACTTC. Full variable domain (missing parts from reference TRBV5-1 and TRBJ2-7): KAGVTQTPRYLIKTRGQQVTLSCSPISGHRSVSWYQQTPGQGLQFLFEYFSETQRNKGNFPGRFSGRQFSNSRSEMNVSTLELGDSALYLCASSLDYEQYFGPGTRLTVT.

In DNA form, the CDR3 reads TGTGCCAGTACCCCCGGGCGAAGGGGGCAATCCTACGAGCAGTACTTC. It translates to CASTPGRRGQSYEQYF. The V call is TRBV19, the J call TRBJ2-7; 7 bases are a match to TRBD1. Unmatched junction bases numbered 13, after V lost 7 bases and J lost 1 base. In germline, CDR1 is LNHDA, CDR2 SQIVND (reference sequence). This CDR3 region has 16 residues.

The sample holds many counts of this clonotype. The chain couples TRBV7-9 to TRBJ2-1; D may be TRBD1 or TRBD2 (5 bases each). V was shortened by 5 bases and J by 6 bases, with 17 bases between the two germline ends. The length of the CDR3 is 15 residues. In germline, CDR1 is SEHNR, CDR2 FQNEAQ (reference sequence). The CDR3 nucleotides read TGTGCCAGCAGCGCCAGCCAGGGACGGTCCAATGAGCAGTTCTTC. It translates to CASSASQGRSNEQFF.

Many counts were recorded for this clonotype. This rearrangement joins TRBV7-3 to TRBJ1-1, with D hard to call. The CDR3 covers 15 residues. V was cut by 5 bases and J by 4 bases, with 17 bases left in between. Germline CDR1 SGHTA, CDR2 FQGTGA. The CDR3 protein is CASSNSGLSPTEAFF. The CDR3 region has the DNA TGTGCCAGCAGCAACTCTGGGTTAAGCCCCACTGAAGCTTTCTTT.

This clonotype occurred many times. The gene calls are TRBV7-2 and TRBJ2-1; 10 bases fit TRBD2. The junction had 3 bases not matched to a gene; V was cut back by 5 bases and J by 2 bases. Germline V gene lookup returns CDR1 SGHTA and CDR2 FQGNSA. The CDR3 totals 15 residues. CDR3 coding DNA: TGTGCCAGCAGCACAAGCGGGGGGGCCTACAATGAGCAGTTCTTC. The encoded protein is CASSTSGGAYNEQFF.